Sequencing of this TCR beta chain was carried out in a study of vaccination effects on CD4 cells after COVID-19. About the research overall: ViraFEST expansion of antigen-specific CD4+ T cells with viral peptide pools preceded sequencing. Every well housed approximately 2.2 million PBMC, which grew in culture alongside around 10 IU/ml IL-2 and around 9.8 ug/ml peptides.

Study findings and constraints: Marked clonal contraction was seen late after vaccination (in both infection- and vaccine-induced clones).

CD4+ T cell isolation took place after 10 days of culture. Half-medium exchanges with IL-2 medium took place on days 3 and 7. V was pared by 6 bases and J by 2 bases, with 6 bases of the junction left unmatched. Looked up from germline, CDR1 is WNHNN and CDR2 is SYGVQD (reference sequence). The length of the CDR3 is 15 residues. The protocol was immunoSEQ multiplex PCR, while the TCRdb copy is restricted to in-frame clones and leaves out a portion. The sample yields 45,000 to 75,000 clones, 65% to 80% seen once. A note on this clone: Antigen unknown.

The material sequenced was CD4+ T cells from PBMCs cultured without peptide, taken before COVID-19 vaccination. This receptor was taken from a human donor who received a COVID-19 vaccine. The chain couples TRBV10-1 to TRBJ2-3; TRBD2 matches 9 bases. CDR3 nucleotides: TGCGCCAGCAGGGCCGGGACTAGCTCCACAGATACGCAGTATTTT. It encodes CASRAGTSSTDTQYF.